Listed here are 11 T cell receptor beta chains from one sample, sequenced in a study of T-cell memory formation after mild COVID-19. MiXCR, run by TCRdb on the 5' RACE reads, gives a single entry per CDR3 protein. The table has over 70,000 distinct CDR3 sequences, more than 12% seen once. The specimen sequenced was PBMCs or a T cell subset sorted from them (not recorded which). The origin of the receptors is a man aged 18 to 30 who had mild COVID-19 (a few samples of this study predate the infection). Cell type and time point are not known.

This clonotype was recorded a few times. This chain joins TRBV7-9 and TRBJ2-3, with D possibly called TRBD1 or TRBD2 (6 bases each). Germline lookup yields CDR1 SEHNR and CDR2 FQNEAQ (reference sequence). With 7 bases removed from V and 3 bases from J, the gap between germline ends came to 14 bases. The CDR3 covers 14 residues. CDR3 sequence (DNA): TGTGCCAGCACCCCAACAGGGAGGACAGATACGCAGTATTTT. This codes for CASTPTGRTDTQYF.

The chain employs TRBV4-2 and TRBJ2-2, with D possibly matching TRBD2 (5 bases). The CDR3 length is 19 residues. Germline lookup yields CDR1 LGHNA and CDR2 YNFKEQ. The V end lost 4 bases, the J end lost 0 bases, and 21 bases lay between the germline ends. The CDR3 coding sequence is TGTGCCAGCAGCCCCGACCCCCTTCCTAGCCTTCCGAACACCGGGGAGCTGTTTTTT. Translating gives CASSPDPLPSLPNTGELFF.

This clonotype was observed many times. The chain has TRBV19 and TRBJ2-2, with a tentative D call TRBD2 (5 bases). The germline gives CDR1 LNHDA, CDR2 SQIVND (reference sequence). The CDR3 spans 17 residues. Trimming removed 4 bases from V and 0 bases from J, with 15 bases in between. The CDR3 reads CASSRGLFPANTGELFF. Here the CDR3 DNA reads TGTGCCAGTAGTAGAGGACTGTTCCCGGCGAACACCGGGGAGCTGTTTTTT.

This clonotype was observed a few times. V and J are TRBV4-1 and TRBJ1-2; TRBD1 is a possible D gene (5 bases). CDR1 and CDR2 from the germline V gene are MGHRA and YSYEKL. V was trimmed by 2 bases and J by 5 bases, leaving 15 bases between them. The CDR3 length is 15 residues. This chain's CDR3 is CASSQRTGLVYGYTF. The CDR3 DNA reads as TGCGCCAGCAGCCAAAGGACGGGGCTAGTTTATGGCTACACCTTC.

This clonotype was seen a handful of times. The chain joins TRBV11-2 to TRBJ2-7; D gene uncertain. Trimming shortened V by 5 bases and J by 7 bases, and 9 bases separated the two germline ends. Germline V CDR1 and CDR2: SGHAT, FQNNGV. This CDR3 has 11 amino acids. The chain's CDR3 is CASSLFLEQYF. In DNA form, the CDR3 reads TGTGCCAGCAGCCTCTTCTTGGAGCAGTACTTC.

The V call is TRBV12-3 or TRBV12-4, the J call TRBJ1-1; no clear D. This CDR3 is built from 11 residues. V lost 7 bases and J 1 base, leaving 4 bases between the germline ends. DNA for the CDR3: TGTGCCAGCATGCGGAACACTGAAGCTTTCTTT. Translated, it gives CASMRNTEAFF.

This clonotype occurred a few times. The chain couples TRBV7-8 to TRBJ1-1; 9 bases match TRBD1. The V and J ends lost 6 bases and 4 bases, in that order; junction bases with no gene match: 6. This CDR3 contains 14 residues. Germline CDR1 SGHVS, CDR2 FQNEAQ. CDR3 region: CASRLGQGSTEAFF. CDR3 DNA: TGTGCCAGCAGGCTGGGACAGGGATCCACTGAAGCTTTCTTT. Full variable domain (rest looked up from reference TRBV7-8 and TRBJ1-1): GAGVSQSPRYKVAKRGQDVALRCDPISGHVSLFWYQQALGQGPEFLTYFQNEAQLDKSGLPSDRFFAERPEGSVSTLKIQRTQQEDSAVYLCASRLGQGSTEAFFGQGTRLTVV.

V usage is TRBV5-5 and J usage is TRBJ2-1, with a tentative D call TRBD1 (5 bases). This CDR3 is 13 amino acids long. Germline V gene sequence: CDR1 SGHKS, CDR2 YYEKEE (reference sequence). Trimming left V 0 bases short and J 4 bases short, with 5 bases between. CDR3 nucleotides: TGTGCCAGCAGCTTGGACAGGTACAATGAGCAGTTCTTC. Residues: CASSLDRYNEQFF.

This clonotype was counted many times. The rearrangement links TRBV7-9 to TRBJ2-1; 11 nucleotides agree with TRBD2. Germline lookup yields CDR1 SEHNR and CDR2 FQNEAQ (reference sequence). The CDR3 runs 18 residues. V shed 0 bases, J shed 0 bases, and the junction held 4 bases outside the gene matches. CDR3 residues: CASSLASGGAGSYNEQFF. As DNA, the CDR3 is TGTGCCAGCAGCTTAGCTAGCGGGGGGGCCGGCTCCTACAATGAGCAGTTCTTC.

This clonotype was picked up a small number of times. The chain joins TRBV4-1 to TRBJ2-3; D gene uncertain. Trimming took off 0 bases at V and 1 base at J, with 8 bases between the two ends. The germline CDR1 and CDR2 sequences are MGHRA and YSYEKL. The CDR3 loop spans 15 amino acids. The CDR3 protein is CASSQDVFGTDTQYF. In DNA, the CDR3 is TGCGCCAGCAGCCAAGATGTTTTTGGCACAGATACGCAGTATTTT.

This clonotype occurred many times. The V and J genes are TRBV7-2 and TRBJ2-7; D is undetermined. The CDR3 has 11 amino acids. Trimming took off 5 bases at V and 2 bases at J, with 4 bases between the two ends. Looked up from germline, CDR1 is SGHTA and CDR2 is FQGNSA. CDR3 region: CASSPTYEQYV. The CDR3 coding sequence is TGTGCCAGCAGCCCTACCTACGAGCAGTACGTC.